This T cell receptor beta chain originates from a study of shared clonotypes between healthy human individuals. In germline, CDR1 is SEHNR, CDR2 FQNEAQ (reference sequence). The CDR3 extends over 13 amino acids. V lost 2 bases and J lost 5; bases outside the gene matches: 2. Assay: immunoSEQ multiplex PCR; the TCRdb copy retains only in-frame clones and omits some. Of fewer than 2.5 million clones listed, 90% to 95% are singletons. Only one count was recorded for this clone. The rearrangement joins TRBV7-9 to TRBJ2-7, with TRBD1 matching over 8 bases. Sequenced input: naive CD4+ T cells from PBMCs. Indicated subset: CD45RA+ positively selected. This clonotype originated in a man younger than 35 in good health. Some clones in this sample may be carry-over from other donors' samples. CDR3 protein: CASSLSRGHEQYF. The CDR3 DNA sequence: TGTGCCAGCAGCTTATCCAGGGGGCACGAGCAGTACTTC.